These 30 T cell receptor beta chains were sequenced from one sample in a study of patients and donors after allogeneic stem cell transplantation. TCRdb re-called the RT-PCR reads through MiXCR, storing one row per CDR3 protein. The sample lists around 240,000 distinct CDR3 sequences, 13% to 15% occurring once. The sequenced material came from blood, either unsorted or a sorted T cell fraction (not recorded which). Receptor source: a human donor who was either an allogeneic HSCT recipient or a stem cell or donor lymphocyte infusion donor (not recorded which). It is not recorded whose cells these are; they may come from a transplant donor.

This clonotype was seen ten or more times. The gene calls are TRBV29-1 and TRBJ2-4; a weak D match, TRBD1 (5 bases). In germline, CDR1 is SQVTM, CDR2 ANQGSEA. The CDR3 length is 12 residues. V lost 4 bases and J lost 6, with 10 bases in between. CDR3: CSVALGANIQYF. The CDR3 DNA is TGCAGCGTTGCTTTAGGGGCAAACATTCAGTACTTC.

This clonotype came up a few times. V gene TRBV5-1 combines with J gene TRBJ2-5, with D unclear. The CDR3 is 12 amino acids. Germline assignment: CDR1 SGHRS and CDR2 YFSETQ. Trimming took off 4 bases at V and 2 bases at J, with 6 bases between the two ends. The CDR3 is CASSPQQETQYF. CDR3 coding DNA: TGCGCCAGCAGCCCACAGCAAGAGACCCAGTACTTC.

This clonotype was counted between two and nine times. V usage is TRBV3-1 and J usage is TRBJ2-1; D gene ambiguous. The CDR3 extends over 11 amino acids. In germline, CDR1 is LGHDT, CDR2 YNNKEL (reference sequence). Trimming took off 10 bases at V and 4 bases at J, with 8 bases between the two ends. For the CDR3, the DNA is TGTGCCACTGGGATTTACAATGAGCAGTTCTTC. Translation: CATGIYNEQFF.

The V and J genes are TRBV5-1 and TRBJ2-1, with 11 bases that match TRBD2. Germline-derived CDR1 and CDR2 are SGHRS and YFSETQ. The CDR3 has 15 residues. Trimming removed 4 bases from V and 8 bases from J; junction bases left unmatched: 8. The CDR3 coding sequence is TGCGCCAGCAGCCAGACTAGCGGGATTGGCTATGAGCAGTTCTTC. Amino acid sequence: CASSQTSGIGYEQFF.

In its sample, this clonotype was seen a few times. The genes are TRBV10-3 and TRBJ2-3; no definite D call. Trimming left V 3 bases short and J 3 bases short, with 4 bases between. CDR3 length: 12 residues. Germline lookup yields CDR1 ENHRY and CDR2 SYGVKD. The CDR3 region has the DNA TGTGCCATCAGTGAAACAACAGATACGCAGTATTTT. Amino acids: CAISETTDTQYF.

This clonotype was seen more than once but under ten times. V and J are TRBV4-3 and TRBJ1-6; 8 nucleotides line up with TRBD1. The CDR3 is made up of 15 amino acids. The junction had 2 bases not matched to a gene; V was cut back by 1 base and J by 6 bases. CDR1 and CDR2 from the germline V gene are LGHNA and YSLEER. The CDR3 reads CASSQGTGSNSPLHF. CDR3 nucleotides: TGCGCCAGCAGCCAAGGGACAGGGAGTAATTCACCCCTCCACTTT.

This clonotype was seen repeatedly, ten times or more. CDR3: CASSVTDSYNSPLHF. The CDR3 region has the DNA TGTGCCAGCAGCGTAACAGACTCCTATAATTCACCCCTCCACTTT. This chain links TRBV9 with TRBJ1-6; D is unresolved. CDR3 length: 15 residues. Germline loops: CDR1 SGDLS, CDR2 YYNGEE. V lost 1 base and J 0 bases, leaving 5 bases between the germline ends. Full variable domain (rest looked up from reference TRBV9 and TRBJ1-6): DSGVTQTPKHLITATGQRVTLRCSPRSGDLSVYWYQQSLDQGLQFLIQYYNGEERAKGNILERFSAQQFPDLHSELNLSSLELGDSALYFCASSVTDSYNSPLHFGNGTRLTVT.

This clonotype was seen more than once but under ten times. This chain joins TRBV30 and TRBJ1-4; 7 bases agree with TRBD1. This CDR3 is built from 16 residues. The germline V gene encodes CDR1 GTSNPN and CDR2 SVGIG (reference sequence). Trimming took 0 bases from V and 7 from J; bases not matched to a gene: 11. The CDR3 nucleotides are TGTGCCTGGAGTGTACGTTTCGACAGGGTGATTGAAAAACTGTTTTTT. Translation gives CAWSVRFDRVIEKLFF.

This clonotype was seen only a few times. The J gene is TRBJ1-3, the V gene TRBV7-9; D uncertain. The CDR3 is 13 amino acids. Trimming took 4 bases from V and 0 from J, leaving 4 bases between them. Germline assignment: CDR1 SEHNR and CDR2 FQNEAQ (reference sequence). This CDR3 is CASSWGSGNTIYF. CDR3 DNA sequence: TGTGCCAGCAGCTGGGGCTCTGGAAACACCATATATTTT.

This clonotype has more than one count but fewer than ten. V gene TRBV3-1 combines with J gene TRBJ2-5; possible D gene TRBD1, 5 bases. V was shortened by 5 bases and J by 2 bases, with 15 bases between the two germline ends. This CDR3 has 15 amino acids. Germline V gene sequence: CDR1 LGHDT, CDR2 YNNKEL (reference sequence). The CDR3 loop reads CASSNQGYGQETQYF. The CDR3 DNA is TGTGCCAGCAGCAACCAGGGTTATGGTCAAGAGACCCAGTACTTC.

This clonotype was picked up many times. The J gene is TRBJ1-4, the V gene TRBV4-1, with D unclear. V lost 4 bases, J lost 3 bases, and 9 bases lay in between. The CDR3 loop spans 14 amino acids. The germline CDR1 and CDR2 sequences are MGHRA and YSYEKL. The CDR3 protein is CASSRLGANEKLFF. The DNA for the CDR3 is TGCGCCAGCAGCCGCCTCGGGGCTAATGAAAAACTGTTTTTT.

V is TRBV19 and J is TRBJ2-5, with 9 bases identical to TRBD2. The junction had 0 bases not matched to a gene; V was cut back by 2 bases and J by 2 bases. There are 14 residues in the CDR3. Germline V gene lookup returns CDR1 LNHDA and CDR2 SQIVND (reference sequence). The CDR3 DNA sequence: TGTGCCAGTAGTATACTAGCGGGGCAAGAGACCCAGTACTTC. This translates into CASSILAGQETQYF.

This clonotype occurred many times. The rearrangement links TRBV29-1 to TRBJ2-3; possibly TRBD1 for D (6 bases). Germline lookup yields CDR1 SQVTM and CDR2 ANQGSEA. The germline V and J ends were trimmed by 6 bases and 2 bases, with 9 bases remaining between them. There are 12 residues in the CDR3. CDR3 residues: CSVQGSTDTQYF. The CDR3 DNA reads TGCAGCGTCCAGGGGTCCACAGATACGCAGTATTTT.

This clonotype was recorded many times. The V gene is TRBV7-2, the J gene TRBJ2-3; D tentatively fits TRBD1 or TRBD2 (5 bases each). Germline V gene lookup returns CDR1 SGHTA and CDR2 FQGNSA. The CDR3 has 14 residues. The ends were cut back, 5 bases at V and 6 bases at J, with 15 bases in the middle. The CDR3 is CASSLRPGADTQYF. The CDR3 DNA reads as TGTGCCAGCAGCCTCCGCCCCGGGGCGGATACGCAGTATTTT.

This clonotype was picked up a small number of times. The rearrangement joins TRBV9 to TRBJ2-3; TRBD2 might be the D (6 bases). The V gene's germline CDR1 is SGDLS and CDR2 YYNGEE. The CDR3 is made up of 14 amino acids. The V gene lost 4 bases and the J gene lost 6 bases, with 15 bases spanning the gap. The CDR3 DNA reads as TGTGCCAGCAGCCCGGGACTTCGTGCCGATACGCAGTATTTT. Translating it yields CASSPGLRADTQYF.

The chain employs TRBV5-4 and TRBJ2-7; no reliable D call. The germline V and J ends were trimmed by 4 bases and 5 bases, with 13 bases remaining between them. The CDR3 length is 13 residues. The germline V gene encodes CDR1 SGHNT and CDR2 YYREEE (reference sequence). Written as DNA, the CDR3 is TGTGCCAGCAGCAGCGTGTTAGTTCACGAGCAGTACTTC. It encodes CASSSVLVHEQYF. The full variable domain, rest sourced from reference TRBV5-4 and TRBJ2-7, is ETGVTQSPTHLIKTRGQQVTLRCSSQSGHNTVSWYQQALGQGPQFIFQYYREEENGRGNFPPRFSGLQFPNYSSELNVNALELDDSALYLCASSSVLVHEQYFGPGTRLTVT.

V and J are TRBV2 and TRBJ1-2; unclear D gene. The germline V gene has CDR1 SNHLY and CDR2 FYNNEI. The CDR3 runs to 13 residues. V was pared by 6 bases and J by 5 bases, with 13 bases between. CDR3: CASRRTVNYGYTF. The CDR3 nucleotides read TGTGCCAGCAGGCGGACGGTCAATTATGGCTACACCTTC.

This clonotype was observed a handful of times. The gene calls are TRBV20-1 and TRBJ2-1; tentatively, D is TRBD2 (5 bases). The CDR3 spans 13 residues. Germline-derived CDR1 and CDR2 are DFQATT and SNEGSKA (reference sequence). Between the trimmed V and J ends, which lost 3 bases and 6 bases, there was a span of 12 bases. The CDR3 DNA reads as TGCAGTGCTAGTTTCTCAGCGGTCAATGAGCAGTTCTTC. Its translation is CSASFSAVNEQFF.

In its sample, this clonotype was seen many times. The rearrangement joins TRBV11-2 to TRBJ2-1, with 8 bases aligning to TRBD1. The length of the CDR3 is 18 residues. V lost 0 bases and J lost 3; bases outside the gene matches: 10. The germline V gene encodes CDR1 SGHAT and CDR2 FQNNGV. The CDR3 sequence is CASSLDRPATGDYNEQFF. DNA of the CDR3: TGTGCCAGCAGCTTAGATAGGCCCGCGACAGGGGACTACAATGAGCAGTTCTTC.

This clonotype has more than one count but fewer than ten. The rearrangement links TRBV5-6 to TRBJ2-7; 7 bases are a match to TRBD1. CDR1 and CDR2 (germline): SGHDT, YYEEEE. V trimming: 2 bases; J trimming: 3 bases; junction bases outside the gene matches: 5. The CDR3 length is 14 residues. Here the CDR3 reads CASSFSGTDYEQYF. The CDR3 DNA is TGTGCCAGCAGCTTTTCCGGGACAGACTACGAGCAGTACTTC.

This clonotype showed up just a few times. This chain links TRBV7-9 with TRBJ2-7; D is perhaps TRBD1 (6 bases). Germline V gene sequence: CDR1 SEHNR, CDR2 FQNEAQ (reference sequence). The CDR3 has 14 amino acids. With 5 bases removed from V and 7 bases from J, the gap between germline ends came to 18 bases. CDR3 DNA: TGTGCCAGCAGCCCCGGAACAGGGAATTGGGAGCAGTACTTC. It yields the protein CASSPGTGNWEQYF.

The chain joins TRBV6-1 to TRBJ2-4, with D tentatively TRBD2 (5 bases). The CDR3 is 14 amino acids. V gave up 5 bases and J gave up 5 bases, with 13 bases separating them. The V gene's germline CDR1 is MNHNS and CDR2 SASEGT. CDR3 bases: TGTGCCAGCAGTAGGGCGGGCATGCAAAACATTCAGTACTTC. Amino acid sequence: CASSRAGMQNIQYF.

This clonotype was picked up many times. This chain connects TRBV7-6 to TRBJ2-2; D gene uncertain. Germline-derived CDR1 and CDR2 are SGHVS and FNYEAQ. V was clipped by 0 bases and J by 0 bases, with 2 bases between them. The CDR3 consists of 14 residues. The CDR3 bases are TGTGCCAGCAGCTTAGCTTCGAACACCGGGGAGCTGTTTTTT. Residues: CASSLASNTGELFF.

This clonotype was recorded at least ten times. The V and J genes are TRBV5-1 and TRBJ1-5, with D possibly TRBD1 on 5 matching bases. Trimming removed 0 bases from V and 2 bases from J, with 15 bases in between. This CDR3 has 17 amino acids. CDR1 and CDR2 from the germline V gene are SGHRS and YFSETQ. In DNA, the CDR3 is TGCGCCAGCAGCTTGGAACCGAGGGGAATGGGCAATCAGCCCCAGCATTTT. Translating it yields CASSLEPRGMGNQPQHF.

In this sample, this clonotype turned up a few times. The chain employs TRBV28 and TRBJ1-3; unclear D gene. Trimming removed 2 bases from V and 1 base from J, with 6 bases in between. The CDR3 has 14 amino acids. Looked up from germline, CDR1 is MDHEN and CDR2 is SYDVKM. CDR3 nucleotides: TGTGCCAGCAGTTTAGTTCTTTCTGGAAACACCATATATTTT. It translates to CASSLVLSGNTIYF.

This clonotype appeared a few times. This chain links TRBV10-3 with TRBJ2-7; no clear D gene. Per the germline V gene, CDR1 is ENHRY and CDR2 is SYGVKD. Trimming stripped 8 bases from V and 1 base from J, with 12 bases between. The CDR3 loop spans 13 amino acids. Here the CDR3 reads CAIFFGSSYEQYF. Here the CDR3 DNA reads TGTGCCATCTTTTTCGGGTCGTCCTACGAGCAGTACTTC.

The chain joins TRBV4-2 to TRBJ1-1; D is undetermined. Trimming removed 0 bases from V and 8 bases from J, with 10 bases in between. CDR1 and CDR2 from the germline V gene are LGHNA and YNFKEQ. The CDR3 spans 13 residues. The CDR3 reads CASSQEVGVEAFF. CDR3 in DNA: TGTGCCAGCAGCCAAGAAGTCGGAGTAGAAGCTTTCTTT.

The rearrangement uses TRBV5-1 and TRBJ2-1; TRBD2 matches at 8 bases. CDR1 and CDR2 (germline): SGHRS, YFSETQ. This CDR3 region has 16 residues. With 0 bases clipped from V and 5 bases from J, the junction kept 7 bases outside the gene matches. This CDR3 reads CASSLGSGGGNNEQFF. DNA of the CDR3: TGCGCCAGCAGCTTGGGATCGGGAGGGGGAAACAATGAGCAGTTCTTC.

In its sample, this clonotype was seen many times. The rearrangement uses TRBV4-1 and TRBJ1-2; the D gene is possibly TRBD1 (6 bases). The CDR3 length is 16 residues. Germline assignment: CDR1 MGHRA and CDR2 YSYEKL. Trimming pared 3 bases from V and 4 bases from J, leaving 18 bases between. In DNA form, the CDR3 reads TGCGCCAGCAGCCACCCCCAATCGACAGGTCGCTATGGCTACACCTTC. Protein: CASSHPQSTGRYGYTF.

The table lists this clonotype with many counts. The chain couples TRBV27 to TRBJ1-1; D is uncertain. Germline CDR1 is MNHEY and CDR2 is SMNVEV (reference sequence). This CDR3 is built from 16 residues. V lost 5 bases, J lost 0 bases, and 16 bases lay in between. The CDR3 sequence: CASSLGKTTMNTEAFF. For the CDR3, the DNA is TGTGCCAGCAGTCTGGGTAAGACGACTATGAACACTGAAGCTTTCTTT.